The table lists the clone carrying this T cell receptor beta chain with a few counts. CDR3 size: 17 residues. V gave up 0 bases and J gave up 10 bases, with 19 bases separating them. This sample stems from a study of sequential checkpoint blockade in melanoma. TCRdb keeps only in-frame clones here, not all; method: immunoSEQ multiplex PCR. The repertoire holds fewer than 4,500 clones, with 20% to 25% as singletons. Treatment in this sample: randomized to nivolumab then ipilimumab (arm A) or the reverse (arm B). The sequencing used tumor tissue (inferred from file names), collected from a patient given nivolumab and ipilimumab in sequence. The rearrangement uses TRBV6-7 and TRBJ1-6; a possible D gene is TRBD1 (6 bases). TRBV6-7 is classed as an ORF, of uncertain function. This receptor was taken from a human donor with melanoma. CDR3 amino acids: CASSYSEQNRDGSPLHF. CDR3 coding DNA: TGTGCCAGCAGTTACTCAGAGCAAAACAGGGATGGGTCACCCCTCCACTTT.